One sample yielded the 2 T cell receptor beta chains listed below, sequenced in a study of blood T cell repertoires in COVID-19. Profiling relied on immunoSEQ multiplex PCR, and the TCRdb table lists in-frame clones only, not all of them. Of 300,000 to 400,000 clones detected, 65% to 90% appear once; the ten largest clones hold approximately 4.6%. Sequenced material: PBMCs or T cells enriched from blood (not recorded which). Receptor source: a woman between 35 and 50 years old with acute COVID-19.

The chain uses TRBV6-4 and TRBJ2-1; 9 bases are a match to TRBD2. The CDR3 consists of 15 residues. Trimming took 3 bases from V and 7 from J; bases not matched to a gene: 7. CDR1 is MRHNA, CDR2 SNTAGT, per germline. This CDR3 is CASSDETSGINEQFF. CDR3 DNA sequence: TGTGCCAGCAGTGATGAGACTAGCGGAATAAATGAGCAGTTCTTC.

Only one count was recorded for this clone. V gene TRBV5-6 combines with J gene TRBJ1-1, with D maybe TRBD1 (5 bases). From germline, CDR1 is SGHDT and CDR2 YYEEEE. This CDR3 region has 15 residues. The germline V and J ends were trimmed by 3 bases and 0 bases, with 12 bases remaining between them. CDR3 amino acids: CASSYWTQLNTEAFF. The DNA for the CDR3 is TGTGCCAGCAGCTACTGGACACAGCTGAACACTGAAGCTTTCTTT.